This T cell receptor beta chain was found in a study of blood T cell repertoires in COVID-19. Produced via immunoSEQ multiplex PCR; TCRdb's table is partial and in-frame only. The table has approximately 250,000 clones, roughly 90% seen once. The ends lost 2 bases at V and 2 bases at J; junction bases unmatched: 3. Per the germline V gene, CDR1 is MNHNS and CDR2 is SASEGT. This CDR3 has 15 amino acids. The TCR was taken from a woman in her seventies with COVID-19, enrolled during active disease. The sequencing input was peripheral blood. V and J are TRBV6-1 and TRBJ2-3; TRBD2 agrees at 8 bases. CDR3 bases: TGTGCCAGCAGTGAAACGGGGGGGGCCACAGATACGCAGTATTTT. The encoded protein is CASSETGGATDTQYF.